This T cell receptor beta chain was profiled in a study of CD8+ T cells in alopecia areata. This clone has at least ten counts. Mouse gene names apply. The DNA ends 4 residues before the CDR3 does, and the rest of the CDR3 is filled in from the germline J gene. RNA extraction and reverse transcription yielded cDNA as sequencing template. The repertoire was sequenced with immunoSEQ multiplex PCR; TCRdb's copy has only in-frame clones and lacks some. The sample has under 4,500 clones, none seen only once. Germline trimming cut 0 bases from V and 1 base from J; bases unmatched to any gene: 1. Germline lookup yields CDR1 NSQYPW and CDR2 LRSPGD (reference sequence). This CDR3 is 16 amino acids long. Sorting of pooled cutaneous lymph node cells used CD4, CD8alpha, NKG2D, NKG2ACE and other markers.

The chain is built from TRBV1 and TRBJ2-1; 9 bases fit TRBD2. The source of this sequence is a C3H/HeJ mouse with alopecia areata. This strain's MHC haplotype is H2-k. The material sequenced was CD8+ T cells sorted from a lymph node. The sequenced part of the CDR3 DNA is TGCACCTGCAGTGCAGATGGGACTGGGAACTATGCT. Translating gives CTCSADGTGNYA. The complete CDR3 sequence is CTCSADGTGNYAEQFF.